These T cell receptor beta chains were read from a single sample in a study of molecular identifiers for immune sequencing clone quantification. TCRdb itself ran the PCR reads through MiXCR, one entry per CDR3 protein. This table holds some 70,000 distinct CDR3 sequences, about a sixth found once. The sample comprised naive CD8+ T cells from blood, with Jurkat cell RNA spiked in. The receptors derive from a human donor in good health. Some libraries in this study had Jurkat cell RNA spiked in. CDR3s include the opening cysteine and the closing phenylalanine or tryptophan. D genes are given only for firm matches.

v_gene	j_gene	d_gene	CDR3aa
TRBV19	TRBJ2-5	-	CASRKQETQYF
TRBV4-1	TRBJ1-5	-	CASSQDYGQPQHF
TRBV6-2/TRBV6-3	TRBJ2-1	-	CASSYVRTYDEQFF
TRBV29-1	TRBJ2-3	-	CSVAFREPLVTDTQYF
TRBV4-1	TRBJ2-3	TRBD1	CASSQEITTGSVGDTQYF
TRBV6-6	TRBJ1-1	-	CASKFLNTEAFF
TRBV11-2	TRBJ2-7	-	CASSLGPKGGLMGLHEQYF
TRBV20-1	TRBJ2-3	TRBD2	CSALRFGTSGLTDTQYF
TRBV19	TRBJ2-7	TRBD2	CASSKQRESGYEQYF
TRBV7-2	TRBJ2-7	-	CASSLGSRGEQYF
TRBV5-4	TRBJ1-4	-	CASSRGTAQELFF
TRBV13	TRBJ2-4	-	CASSLHLKNIQYF
TRBV20-1	TRBJ2-1	TRBD2	CSAHGTSGSRYEQFF
TRBV27	TRBJ2-1	TRBD2	CASSPAGGLAHNEQFF
TRBV21-1	TRBJ2-5	-	CASRDPDRRGLDHQETQYF
TRBV2	TRBJ1-5	-	CASTRAPHQPQHF
TRBV7-9	TRBJ1-3	TRBD1	CASRTPGTGSSTRGNTIYF
TRBV19	TRBJ1-1	-	CASSNPQGNTEAFF
TRBV9	TRBJ2-7	TRBD1	CASSPRTGFSYEQYF
TRBV12-3/TRBV12-4	TRBJ2-1	-	CASSDGRQRAYNEQFF
TRBV20-1	TRBJ2-5	TRBD2	CSAEPSGRAFLGETQYF
TRBV5-5	TRBJ1-4	-	CASSLDRAHEKLFF
TRBV28	TRBJ2-7	TRBD2	CASSFLAGGAYEQYF
TRBV7-9	TRBJ2-5	-	CASSSRSETQYF
TRBV18	TRBJ2-6	-	CASSPFPGQSLSGANVLTF
TRBV5-5	TRBJ2-3	-	CASSLAFGADTQYF
TRBV4-3	TRBJ2-3	TRBD2	CASSHLPGLAGTSTDTQYF
TRBV29-1	TRBJ2-1	-	CSVELLLGSPNNEQFF
TRBV7-9	TRBJ2-7	-	CASSLDYATLVYEQYF
TRBV19	TRBJ2-1	-	CASSMGGYNEQFF
TRBV27	TRBJ1-5	-	CASSLAHGQPQHF
TRBV7-6	TRBJ2-3	TRBD2	CASSPGGAVNRSIFEQYF
TRBV29-1	TRBJ1-3	-	CSVVEGRGNTIYF
TRBV19	TRBJ1-2	-	CASLGGANYGYTF
TRBV14	TRBJ2-7	-	CASSLGGGPYYEQYF
TRBV7-6	TRBJ2-7	-	CASSLGPSGSYGQYF
TRBV28	TRBJ2-5	-	CASSLRFITEETQYF